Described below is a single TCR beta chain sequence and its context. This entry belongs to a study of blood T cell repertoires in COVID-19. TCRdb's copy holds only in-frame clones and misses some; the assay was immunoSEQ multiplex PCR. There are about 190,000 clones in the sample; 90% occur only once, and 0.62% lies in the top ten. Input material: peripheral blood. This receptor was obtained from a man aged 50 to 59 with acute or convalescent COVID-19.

The CDR3 loop is CASSPAGGGLGNSPLHF. CDR3 nucleotides: TGTGCCAGCAGCCCCGCGGGTGGGGGACTCGGAAATTCACCCCTCCACTTT. The genes are TRBV7-9 and TRBJ1-6, with D perhaps TRBD1 (5 bases). V lost 5 bases and J lost 7, with 21 bases in between. Germline V lookup: CDR1 SEHNR, CDR2 FQNEAQ (reference sequence). The CDR3 extends over 17 amino acids. Drawing the rest from reference TRBV7-9 and TRBJ1-6, the complete variable domain is DTGVSQNPRHKITKRGQNVTFRCDPISEHNRLYWYRQTLGQGPEFLTYFQNEAQLEKSRLLSDRFSAERPKGSFSTLEIQRTEQGDSAMYLCASSPAGGGLGNSPLHFGNGTRLTVT.